This T cell receptor beta chain stems from a study of blood T cells in healthy people across ages. General study points: Measured against age, TCR beta diversity per million T cells decreased in a roughly linear manner.

Germline values: CDR1 DFQATT, CDR2 SNEGSKA (reference sequence). The CDR3 contains 16 residues. In regard to this clonotype: Its target is not known. The junction differs from germline at one of its ends, possibly a read error.

Each donor had about 10 milliliters of peripheral blood drawn. Primers used in a second PCR of about 7 to 12 cycles were a sample-barcoded 5' primer and a J-beta primer mix. Every single cDNA molecule received a tag from a template-switch adaptor with 12 random nucleotides. MiXCR, applied by TCRdb to the 5' RACE reads, yields one record per CDR3 protein. The repertoire consists of about 1.5 million distinct CDR3 sequences, with under 55% occurring once and the leading ten covering just over 4%. The specimen sequenced was blood. The clonotype originates from a woman younger than 30 in good health. The chain carries TRBV20-1 and TRBJ1-2; 9 bases line up with TRBD1. CDR3 residues: CSAIPGQGLANCGYTF. CDR3 bases: TGCAGTGCTATCCCGGGACAGGGATTAGCTAACTGTGGCTACACCTTC.